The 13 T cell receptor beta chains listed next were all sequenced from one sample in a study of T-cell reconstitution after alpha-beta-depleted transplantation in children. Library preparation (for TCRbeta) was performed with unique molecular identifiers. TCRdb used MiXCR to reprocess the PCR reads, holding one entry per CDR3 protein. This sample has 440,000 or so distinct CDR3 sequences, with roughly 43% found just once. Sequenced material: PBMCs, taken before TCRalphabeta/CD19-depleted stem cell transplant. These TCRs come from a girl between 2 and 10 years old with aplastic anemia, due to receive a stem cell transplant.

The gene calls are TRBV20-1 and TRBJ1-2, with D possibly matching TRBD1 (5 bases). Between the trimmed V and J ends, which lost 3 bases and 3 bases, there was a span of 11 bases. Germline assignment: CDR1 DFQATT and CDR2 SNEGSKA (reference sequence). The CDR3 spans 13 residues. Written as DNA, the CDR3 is TGCAGTGCTAGGGGGACTCAAGACTATGGCTACACCTTC. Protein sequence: CSARGTQDYGYTF.

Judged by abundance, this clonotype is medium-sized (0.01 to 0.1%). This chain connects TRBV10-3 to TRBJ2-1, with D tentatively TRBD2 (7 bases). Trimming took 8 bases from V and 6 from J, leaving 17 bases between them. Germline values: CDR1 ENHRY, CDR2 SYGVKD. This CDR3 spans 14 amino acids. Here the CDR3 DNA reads TGTGCCATCTGGAGGGGGGCGGGGGTCAATGAGCAGTTCTTC. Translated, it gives CAIWRGAGVNEQFF.

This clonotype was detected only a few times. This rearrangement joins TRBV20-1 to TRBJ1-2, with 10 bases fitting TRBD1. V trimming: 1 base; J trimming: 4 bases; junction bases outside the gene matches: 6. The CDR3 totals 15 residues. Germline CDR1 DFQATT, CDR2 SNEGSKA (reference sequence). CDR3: CSARGATGGRYGYTF. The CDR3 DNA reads TGCAGTGCTAGAGGAGCGACAGGGGGCCGCTATGGCTACACCTTC.

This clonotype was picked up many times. CDR3 region: CASSPGGVAGGAFF. CDR3 sequence (DNA): TGCGCCAGCAGCCCCGGGGGAGTGGCGGGGGGGGCTTTCTTT. J is TRBJ1-1 and V is TRBV4-1; TRBD1 might be the D (5 bases). CDR3 size: 14 residues. Trimming removed 4 bases from V and 11 bases from J, with 20 bases in between. Germline lookup yields CDR1 MGHRA and CDR2 YSYEKL.

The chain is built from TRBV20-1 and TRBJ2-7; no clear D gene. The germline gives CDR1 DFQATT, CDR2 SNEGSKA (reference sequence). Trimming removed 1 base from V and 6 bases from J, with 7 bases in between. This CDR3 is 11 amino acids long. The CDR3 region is CSARVPSEQYF. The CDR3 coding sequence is TGCAGTGCTAGAGTTCCGAGCGAGCAGTACTTC.

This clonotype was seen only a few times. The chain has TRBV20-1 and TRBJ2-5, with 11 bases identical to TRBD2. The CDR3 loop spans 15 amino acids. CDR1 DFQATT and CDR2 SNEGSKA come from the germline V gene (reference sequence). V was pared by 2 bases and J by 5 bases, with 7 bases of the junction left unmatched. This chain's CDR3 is CSARHSGGALETQYF. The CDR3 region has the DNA TGCAGTGCTAGACATAGCGGGGGGGCCTTGGAGACCCAGTACTTC.

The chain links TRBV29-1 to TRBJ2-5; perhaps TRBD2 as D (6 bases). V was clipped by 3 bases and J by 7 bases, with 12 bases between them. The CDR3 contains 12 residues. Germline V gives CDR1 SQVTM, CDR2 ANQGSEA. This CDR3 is CSVEKARGTQYF. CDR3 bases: TGCAGCGTTGAGAAAGCGCGGGGGACCCAGTACTTC.

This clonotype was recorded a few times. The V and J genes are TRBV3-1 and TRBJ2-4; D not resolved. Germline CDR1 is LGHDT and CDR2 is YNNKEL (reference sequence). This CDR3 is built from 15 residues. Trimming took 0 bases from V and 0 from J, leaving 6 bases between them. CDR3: CASSQDRTAKNIQYF. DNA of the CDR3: TGTGCCAGCAGCCAAGATAGGACAGCCAAAAACATTCAGTACTTC.

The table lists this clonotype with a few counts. CDR3 sequence reads: CSARPASYEQYF. Written as DNA, the CDR3 is TGCAGTGCTAGGCCAGCTAGCTACGAGCAGTACTTC. V usage is TRBV20-1 and J usage is TRBJ2-7; no firm D call. The V gene lost 3 bases and the J gene lost 3 bases, with 9 bases spanning the gap. The length of the CDR3 is 12 residues. Germline CDR1 reads DFQATT; CDR2 reads SNEGSKA (reference sequence).

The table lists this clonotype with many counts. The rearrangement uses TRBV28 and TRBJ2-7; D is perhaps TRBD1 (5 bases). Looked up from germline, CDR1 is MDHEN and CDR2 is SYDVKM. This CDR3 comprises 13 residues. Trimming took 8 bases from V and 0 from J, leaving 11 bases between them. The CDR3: CASASRVSYEQYF. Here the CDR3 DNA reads TGTGCCAGCGCGTCCAGGGTCTCCTACGAGCAGTACTTC. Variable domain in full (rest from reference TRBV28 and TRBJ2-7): DVKVTQSSRYLVKRTGEKVFLECVQDMDHENMFWYRQDPGLGLRLIYFSYDVKMKEKGDIPEGYSVSREKKERFSLILESASTNQTSMYLCASASRVSYEQYFGPGTRLTVT.

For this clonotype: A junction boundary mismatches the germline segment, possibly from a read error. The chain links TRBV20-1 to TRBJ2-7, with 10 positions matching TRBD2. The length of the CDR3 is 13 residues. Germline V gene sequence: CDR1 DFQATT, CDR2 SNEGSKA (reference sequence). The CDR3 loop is CSARAGGRDEQYF. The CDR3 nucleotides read TGCAGTGCAAGAGCGGGAGGGCGGGACGAGCAGTACTTC.

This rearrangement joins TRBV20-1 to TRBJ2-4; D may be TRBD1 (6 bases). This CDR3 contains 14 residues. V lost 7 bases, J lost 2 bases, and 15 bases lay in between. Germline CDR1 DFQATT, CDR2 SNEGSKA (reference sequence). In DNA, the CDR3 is TGCAGTGTCACAGGGCAGTACCCCAAAAACATTCAGTACTTC. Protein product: CSVTGQYPKNIQYF.

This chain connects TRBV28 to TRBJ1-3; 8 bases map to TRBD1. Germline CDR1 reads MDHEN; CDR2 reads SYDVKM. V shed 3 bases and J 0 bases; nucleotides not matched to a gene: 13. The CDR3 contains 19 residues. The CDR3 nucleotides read TGTGCCAGCAGTTTCCCTTTGACAGGGGCCGGGTCCTCTGGAAACACCATATATTTT. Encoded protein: CASSFPLTGAGSSGNTIYF.